These 2 T cell receptor beta chains were sequenced from one sample in a study of metastatic and nonmetastatic thyroid tumors. Nobody among the patients had been given any treatment before thyroid surgery. TCRdb re-called clones from the PCR reads using MiXCR. The sample shows about 39,000 clones, around 17% of them seen only once. Material for sequencing was blood. These receptors all come from a female donor with papillary thyroid cancer or a benign thyroid nodule (not recorded which). Some clones in this sample may be carry-over from other donors' samples.

The table lists this clone with many counts. The chain combines TRBV28 with TRBJ1-1; D is unclear. CDR1 and CDR2 from the germline V gene are MDHEN and SYDVKM. Trimming shortened V by 5 bases and J by 2 bases, and 9 bases separated the two germline ends. The CDR3 contains 13 residues. This CDR3 is CASSPPHNTEAFF. The CDR3 coding sequence is TGTGCCAGCAGTCCCCCACATAACACTGAAGCTTTCTTT.

This chain uses TRBV4-1 with TRBJ2-6; maybe TRBD1 (6 bases). Germline V gene sequence: CDR1 MGHRA, CDR2 YSYEKL. The CDR3 runs to 18 residues. V was pared by 3 bases and J by 0 bases, with 15 bases between. The CDR3 loop reads CASSQSRGLSSGANVLTF. In DNA, the CDR3 is TGCGCCAGCAGCCAGTCCAGGGGCCTGTCCTCTGGGGCCAACGTCCTGACTTTC.